The 20 T cell receptor beta chains below all came from one sample that was sequenced in a study of T-cell reconstitution after alpha-beta-depleted transplantation in children. Construction of the TCRbeta library involved unique molecular identifiers. TCRdb analysed the PCR reads with MiXCR anew, one entry per CDR3 protein. The profile shows 600,000 to 800,000 distinct CDR3 sequences, less than 15% of them singletons. This specimen was PBMCs, taken before TCRalphabeta/CD19-depleted stem cell transplant. These receptors all stem from a girl aged 2-10 years with congenital amegakaryocytic thrombocytopenia, due to receive a stem cell transplant.

This clonotype has only a few counts. This chain links TRBV7-9 with TRBJ1-1; D remains unclear. Germline CDR1 reads SEHNR; CDR2 reads FQNEAQ (reference sequence). V was trimmed by 2 bases and J by 7 bases, leaving 11 bases between them. This CDR3 spans 13 amino acids. CDR3 coding DNA: TGTGCCAGCAGCTTAACTGAACCCTTTGAAGCTTTCTTT. Translating gives CASSLTEPFEAFF.

This chain joins TRBV12-3 or TRBV12-4 and TRBJ2-7, with 7 bases identical to TRBD2. The V segment lost 8 bases and the J segment 5 bases; nucleotides outside the gene matches: 9. The CDR3 consists of 13 residues. CDR3 bases: TGTGCCAGCGTACCTGCGGCGGGAGACGAGCAGTACTTC. Its translation: CASVPAAGDEQYF.

This clonotype came up many times. CDR3 sequence reads: CASSSPTGTHNEQFF. The CDR3, as DNA: TGTGCCAGCAGCTCCCCTACCGGGACTCACAATGAGCAGTTCTTC. The rearrangement joins TRBV7-6 to TRBJ2-1; maybe TRBD2 (6 bases). Between the trimmed V and J ends, which lost 4 bases and 5 bases, there was a span of 15 bases. Germline-derived CDR1 and CDR2 are SGHVS and FNYEAQ. The CDR3 runs 15 residues.

This clonotype has a count of ten or more. V usage is TRBV12-3 or TRBV12-4 and J usage is TRBJ2-1, with 8 bases aligning to TRBD2. J lost 15 bases, V lost 6 bases, and 13 bases had no gene match. The CDR3 loop spans 13 amino acids. The CDR3 spells CASRRVSREAPFF. DNA of the CDR3: TGTGCCAGCAGGAGGGTGTCGCGGGAGGCCCCGTTCTTC.

Many counts were recorded for this clonotype. CDR3 DNA: TGCGCCAGCAGCTTGCCGTACACCGGGGAGCTGTTTTTT. Translating it yields CASSLPYTGELFF. This rearrangement joins TRBV5-1 to TRBJ2-2; D not resolved. This CDR3 is built from 13 residues. Germline CDR1 SGHRS, CDR2 YFSETQ. V lost 1 base to trimming and J lost 3 bases, with 4 bases between them.

This clonotype has a handful of counts. This sequence joins TRBV27 and TRBJ1-1; D gene ambiguous. Germline V gene lookup returns CDR1 MNHEY and CDR2 SMNVEV (reference sequence). CDR3 length equals 14 residues. V was pared by 4 bases and J by 3 bases, with 12 bases between. For the CDR3, the DNA is TGTGCCAGCAGTTACGTGATGGGAGACACTGAAGCTTTCTTT. Translated, it gives CASSYVMGDTEAFF.

The sample holds many counts of this clonotype. The chain is built from TRBV20-1 and TRBJ2-5, with TRBD2 as a possible D gene (6 bases). This CDR3 has 15 amino acids. From germline, CDR1 is DFQATT and CDR2 SNEGSKA (reference sequence). The ends were cut back, 6 bases at V and 1 base at J, with 18 bases in the middle. The chain's CDR3 is CSAESGSGSQETQYF. CDR3 DNA sequence: TGCAGTGCCGAGTCAGGAAGCGGGTCCCAAGAGACCCAGTACTTC.

In this sample, this clonotype turned up many times. V gene TRBV7-9 combines with J gene TRBJ2-5; D might be TRBD1 (6 bases). The CDR3 is made up of 14 amino acids. Trimming removed 6 bases from V and 0 bases from J, with 11 bases in between. The germline CDR1 and CDR2 sequences are SEHNR and FQNEAQ (reference sequence). In nucleotides, the CDR3 is TGTGCCAGCAGATCAGGGGTAAACCAAGAGACCCAGTACTTC. It translates to CASRSGVNQETQYF.

The chain recombines TRBV4-1 with TRBJ1-5; 8 bases align to TRBD1. This CDR3 contains 14 residues. Germline assignment: CDR1 MGHRA and CDR2 YSYEKL. V was clipped by 3 bases and J by 6 bases; unmatched bases: 4. In DNA, the CDR3 is TGCGCCAGCAGCCAGACAGGGGTAGCTCAGCCCCAGCATTTT. Translating it yields CASSQTGVAQPQHF.

This clonotype appeared a few times. This chain links TRBV5-1 with TRBJ2-5; unclear D gene. The CDR3 spans 14 residues. V dropped 3 bases and J dropped 1 base, with 10 bases sitting between them. Germline CDR1 reads SGHRS; CDR2 reads YFSETQ. The CDR3 region is CASSSMTGQETQYF. The DNA of the CDR3 is TGCGCCAGCAGCTCGATGACGGGCCAAGAGACCCAGTACTTC.

At least ten counts were recorded for this clonotype. This chain links TRBV5-1 with TRBJ2-1; TRBD2 matches at 8 bases. The length of the CDR3 is 15 residues. The trim removed 0 bases at V and 8 bases at J, leaving 7 bases unmatched. Germline assignment: CDR1 SGHRS and CDR2 YFSETQ. CDR3 sequence reads: CASSLAGGPSDEQFF. The CDR3 coding sequence is TGCGCCAGCAGCTTGGCGGGAGGGCCCTCAGATGAGCAGTTCTTC.

The V and J genes are TRBV7-9 and TRBJ1-2; D is uncertain. Per germline, CDR1 SEHNR and CDR2 FQNEAQ (reference sequence). CDR3 length: 13 amino acids. V lost 6 bases to trimming and J lost 8 bases, with 16 bases between them. The DNA of the CDR3 is TGTGCCAGCAGTCAAAATCCTCGCGGAGGCTACACCTTC. Translation: CASSQNPRGGYTF.

V gene TRBV4-2 combines with J gene TRBJ2-2; D gene ambiguous. The V end lost 7 bases, the J end lost 4 bases, and 13 bases lay between the germline ends. Germline CDR1 and CDR2: LGHNA and YNFKEQ. The CDR3 extends over 14 amino acids. CDR3 in DNA: TGTGCCAGCACCTACCAGGTTGCCACCGGGGAGCTGTTTTTT. Translated, it gives CASTYQVATGELFF.

The rearrangement joins TRBV27 to TRBJ1-6, with D possibly matching TRBD1 (6 bases). Germline-derived CDR1 and CDR2 are MNHEY and SMNVEV (reference sequence). V lost 6 bases, J lost 10 bases, and 19 bases lay in between. CDR3 length: 15 amino acids. The CDR3 protein is CASSNRDMDDSPLHF. The CDR3 nucleotides are TGTGCCAGCAGCAACAGGGATATGGACGACTCACCCCTCCACTTT.

This clonotype was seen ten or more times. The chain joins TRBV27 to TRBJ1-2; D may be TRBD1 (6 bases). The CDR3 length is 12 residues. Germline-derived CDR1 and CDR2 are MNHEY and SMNVEV (reference sequence). Trimming took off 3 bases at V and 9 bases at J, with 11 bases between the two ends. CDR3 nucleotide sequence: TGTGCCAGCAGTTTTTACGGACAGAGCTACACCTTC. As protein: CASSFYGQSYTF.

The sample holds one count of this clonotype. This may be a read error: a much more frequent sequence differs by one nucleotide. The genes are TRBV10-3 and TRBJ1-2; perhaps TRBD1 as D (5 bases). This CDR3 has 13 residues. V lost 8 bases, J lost 4 bases, and 14 bases lay in between. The germline V gene encodes CDR1 ENHRY and CDR2 SYGVKD. In DNA, the CDR3 is TGTGCCATCGTAAAGGACACCTCCTATGGCTACACCTTC. Protein product: CAIVKDTSYGYTF.

This clonotype came up a few times. The chain combines TRBV7-9 with TRBJ1-2; D might be TRBD1 (5 bases). Per germline, CDR1 SEHNR and CDR2 FQNEAQ (reference sequence). V lost 5 bases, J lost 8 bases, and 15 bases lay in between. This CDR3 comprises 13 residues. The CDR3 DNA is TGTGCCAGCAGCCTAGGATCGAGGGACGGCTACACCTTC. Translated, it gives CASSLGSRDGYTF.

The chain uses TRBV5-1 and TRBJ1-1; tentatively, D is TRBD1 (5 bases). Germline V CDR1 and CDR2: SGHRS, YFSETQ. CDR3 length: 14 residues. The ends were cut back, 6 bases at V and 0 bases at J, with 12 bases in the middle. This CDR3 is CASKGAVMNTEAFF. CDR3 coding DNA: TGCGCCAGCAAAGGGGCGGTTATGAACACTGAAGCTTTCTTT.

In its sample, this clonotype was seen many times. The chain uses TRBV3-1 and TRBJ2-7; D gene unclear. There are 16 residues in the CDR3. The V and J ends lost 1 base and 5 bases respectively, with 18 bases between them. Germline CDR1 LGHDT, CDR2 YNNKEL (reference sequence). In DNA form, the CDR3 reads TGTGCCAGCAGCCAAGCCTGGTCTGGCTCTCGGGACGAGCAGTACTTC. It yields the protein CASSQAWSGSRDEQYF.

This chain connects TRBV20-1 to TRBJ1-5; 7 bases are shared with TRBD1. The J segment lost 7 bases and the V segment lost 5 bases, leaving 8 bases of the junction unmatched. The germline V gene encodes CDR1 DFQATT and CDR2 SNEGSKA (reference sequence). This CDR3 has 13 residues. In DNA, the CDR3 is TGCAGTGCTTACCGGGACAGTACGCAGCCCCAGCATTTT. Residues: CSAYRDSTQPQHF.